The present T cell receptor beta chain was sequenced within a study of blood T cell repertoires in COVID-19. Across the study: Samples representing acute and convalescent COVID-19 were sourced from the United States, Italy and Spain.

The CDR3 contains 15 residues. V was trimmed by 8 bases and J by 3 bases, leaving 20 bases between them. Germline CDR1 SGHDN, CDR2 FVKESK. Sequenced by immunoSEQ multiplex PCR; TCRdb stores in-frame clones only, minus some. The sample carries 50,000 or so clones, about 90% recorded once. The source material was peripheral blood. The clonotype was recovered from a man between 65 and 85 years old with active COVID-19. The chain carries TRBV14 and TRBJ2-7; D perhaps matches TRBD1 (5 bases). CDR3 DNA: TGTGCCAGCTCAACCTTGGTGACAGAAAACTACGAGCAGTACTTC. It specifies CASSTLVTENYEQYF.